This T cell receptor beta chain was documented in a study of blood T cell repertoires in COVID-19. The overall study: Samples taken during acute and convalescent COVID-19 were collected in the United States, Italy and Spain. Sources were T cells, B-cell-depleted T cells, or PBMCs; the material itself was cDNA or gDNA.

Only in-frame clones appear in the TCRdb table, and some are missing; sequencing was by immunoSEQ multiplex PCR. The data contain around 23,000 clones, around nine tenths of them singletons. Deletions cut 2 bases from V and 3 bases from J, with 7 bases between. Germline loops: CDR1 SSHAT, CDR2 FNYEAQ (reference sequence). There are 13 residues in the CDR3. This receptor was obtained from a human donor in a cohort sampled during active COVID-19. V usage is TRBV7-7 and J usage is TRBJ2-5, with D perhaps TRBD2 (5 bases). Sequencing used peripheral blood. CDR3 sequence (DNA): TGTGCCAGCAGCTTACGAGGGAAAGAGACCCAGTACTTC. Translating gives CASSLRGKETQYF.